The entry below gives a single T cell receptor beta chain sequence along with its context. Its specificity is unknown. These data are taken from a study of OX40 agonist ivuxolimab in advanced cancers. The CDR3 covers 12 residues. V lost 3 bases and J lost 7, with 12 bases in between. Germline V gene lookup returns CDR1 SQVTM and CDR2 ANQGSEA. The repertoire was sequenced with immunoSEQ multiplex PCR; TCRdb's copy has only in-frame clones and lacks some. The data contain some 60,000 clones, about 91% of them singletons. Study results and limitations: Clones of CD4+ and CD8+ blood T cells grew by week 6 at doses of 0.1 to 3.0 mg/kg.

The sample here was CD4+ or CD8+ T cells sorted from blood, taken in a trial of the OX40 agonist ivuxolimab. V is TRBV29-1 and J is TRBJ1-1, with D possibly TRBD1 on 5 matching bases. The sequence was collected from an adult with an advanced solid tumor such as melanoma, head and neck, liver or kidney cancer. This chain's CDR3 is CSVEAGNSEAFF. The CDR3, as DNA: TGCAGCGTTGAGGCAGGGAATAGTGAAGCTTTCTTT.